The rows below give T cell receptor beta chains drawn from one sample of a study of technical replicates of blood from a handful of donors. The data were produced by immunoSEQ multiplex PCR, yet TCRdb's version contains in-frame clones alone and is incomplete. The table includes about 94,000 clones, roughly 95% detected once. The sequencing input was T cells isolated from PBMCs. Receptors were obtained from a human donor in good health. The CDR3 runs from the conserved cysteine through the conserved F or W. A D gene is named only where the DNA matches it firmly. Not all rows give a size; the values are once, few, many and, for expanded clones, a class.

>TRBJ1-1|TRBV14|.|.
CASSLQGGTEAFF
TGTGCCAGCAGCCTGCAGGGTGGGACTGAAGCTTTCTTT
>TRBJ2-5|TRBV4-1|.|TRBD2
CASSQGLAEETQYF
TGCGCCAGCAGCCAGGGACTAGCGGAAGAGACCCAGTACTTC
>TRBJ1-1|TRBV18|.|TRBD1
CASSSTGLNTEAFF
TGTGCCAGCTCATCGACAGGGTTGAACACTGAAGCTTTCTTT
>TRBJ2-5|TRBV6-1|once|TRBD1
CASSEAGQGAIYGTQYF
TGTGCCAGCAGTGAGGCAGGACAGGGGGCAATTTATGGGACCCAGTACTTC
>TRBJ2-7|TRBV27|.|.
CASSYRDTYEQYF
TGTGCCAGCAGTTACCGGGACACCTACGAGCAGTACTTC
>TRBJ2-1|TRBV11-2|.|TRBD2
CASSYPLAGSQFF
TGTGCCAGCAGTTATCCTTTAGCGGGATCTCAGTTCTTC
>TRBJ2-3|TRBV2|.|TRBD2
CASSGSGRTTDTQYF
TGTGCCAGCAGTGGCAGCGGGAGGACCACAGATACGCAGTATTTT
>TRBJ2-3|TRBV28|.|TRBD1
CASSWGTGTSTDTQYF
TGTGCCAGCAGTTGGGGGACAGGGACTAGCACAGATACGCAGTATTTT
>TRBJ2-2|TRBV6-5|.|.
CASSYGLGGTGELFF
TGTGCCAGCAGTTACGGCCTGGGGGGCACCGGGGAGCTGTTTTTT
>TRBJ2-3|TRBV19|.|TRBD2
CASRGLAGDGGGTDTQYF
TGTGCCAGTAGGGGACTAGCGGGAGACGGGGGGGGCACAGATACGCAGTATTTT
>TRBJ2-7|TRBV7-2|.|.
CASSLELALDEQYF
TGTGCCAGCAGCTTAGAACTAGCTCTCGACGAGCAGTACTTC
>TRBJ1-1|TRBV19|once|TRBD1
CASSILGQGNTEAFF
TGTGCCAGTAGTATCCTAGGACAGGGGAACACTGAAGCTTTCTTT
>TRBJ2-7|TRBV14|.|TRBD2
CASGGSSYEQYF
TGTGCCAGCGGCGGGAGCTCCTACGAGCAGTACTTC
>TRBJ2-7|TRBV5-8|.|TRBD1
CASSWGTAETYEQYF
TGTGCCAGCAGCTGGGGGACAGCCGAAACCTACGAGCAGTACTTC
>TRBJ1-2|TRBV18|.|.
CASSPIQDPGDGYTF
TGTGCCAGCTCACCTATACAGGACCCGGGTGACGGCTACACCTTC
>TRBJ1-5|TRBV19|.|.
CASTLAVGGNQPQHF
TGTGCCAGTACCCTGGCCGTCGGGGGCAATCAGCCCCAGCATTTT
>TRBJ2-7|TRBV7-9|.|.
CASSFQQGSYEQYF
TGTGCCAGCAGCTTTCAACAGGGCTCCTACGAGCAGTACTTC
>TRBJ2-3|TRBV18|.|TRBD2
CASSPKTLAGTRTDTQYF
TGTGCCAGCTCACCGAAGACTTTAGCGGGGACGCGCACAGATACGCAGTATTTT
>TRBJ1-5|TRBV4-2|.|TRBD1
CASSQGTGGTQPQHF
TGTGCCAGCAGCCAGGGGACAGGGGGTACTCAGCCCCAGCATTTT
>TRBJ2-5|TRBV19|once|TRBD1
CASSKGDRGDETQYF
TGTGCCAGTAGTAAGGGGGACAGGGGCGACGAGACCCAGTACTTC
>TRBJ2-7|TRBV5-6|.|TRBD1
CASSLGTGVTYEQYF
TGTGCCAGCAGCCTAGGGACAGGGGTAACCTACGAGCAGTACTTC
>TRBJ1-4|TRBV6-1|.|TRBD1
CASSWTGNEKLFF
TGTGCCAGCAGTTGGACAGGGAATGAAAAACTGTTTTTT
>TRBJ1-4|TRBV19|.|TRBD1
CASSRQGDEKLFF
TGTGCCAGTAGTCGACAGGGTGATGAAAAACTGTTTTTT
>TRBJ2-4|TRBV16|.|.
CASSQSQGGYIQYF
TGTGCCAGCAGCCAATCGCAGGGTGGATACATTCAGTACTTC
>TRBJ1-3|TRBV28|.|.
CASSQGPTIYF
TGTGCCAGCAGCCAGGGGCCCACCATATATTTT
>TRBJ2-1|TRBV19|.|.
CASGPGGVNEQFF
TGTGCCAGCGGACCCGGCGGGGTCAATGAGCAGTTCTTC
>TRBJ2-7|TRBV5-1|.|.
CASSLSQGRSYEQYF
TGCGCCAGCAGCTTGTCGCAGGGCAGGTCTTACGAGCAGTACTTC
>TRBJ2-7|TRBV14|.|.
CASSPDSTYEQYF
TGTGCCAGCAGCCCGGACAGTACCTACGAGCAGTACTTC
>TRBJ1-3|TRBV29-1|.|.
CSVGGTPDSGNTIYF
TGCAGCGTTGGCGGGACCCCTGACTCTGGAAACACCATATATTTT
>TRBJ2-6|TRBV27|.|TRBD1
CASSFFGRGLGGANVLTF
TGTGCCAGCAGTTTTTTCGGCAGGGGGCTCGGTGGGGCCAACGTCCTGACTTTC
>TRBJ2-3|TRBV19|.|.
CASIKRGTDTQYF
TGTGCCAGTATAAAGAGAGGGACAGATACGCAGTATTTT
>TRBJ2-3|TRBV5-1|.|.
CASSLRGMGTDTQYF
TGCGCCAGCAGCTTGCGCGGGATGGGCACAGATACGCAGTATTTT
>TRBJ1-1|TRBV23-1|.|.
CASRVWTLDGGTEAFF
TGCGCCAGCAGAGTCTGGACTTTAGACGGGGGAACTGAAGCTTTCTTT
>TRBJ2-5|TRBV27|.|.
CASSSLADWGTQYF
TGTGCCAGCAGTTCCTTAGCGGACTGGGGGACCCAGTACTTC
>TRBJ2-3|TRBV5-1|.|.
CASSSGTYSTDTQYF
TGCGCCAGCAGCTCCGGGACTTATAGCACAGATACGCAGTATTTT
>TRBJ2-1|TRBV19|.|TRBD2
CASSSPSGGLNNEQFF
TGTGCCAGTAGTAGCCCTAGCGGGGGCCTTAACAATGAGCAGTTCTTC
>TRBJ2-3|TRBV6-6|.|TRBD2
CASSFRLAGNTDTQYF
TGTGCCAGCAGTTTTCGACTAGCGGGAAACACAGATACGCAGTATTTT
>TRBJ2-5|TRBV6-5|.|TRBD1
CASRRGQGSTETQYF
TGTGCCAGCAGACGGGGACAGGGTAGTACCGAGACCCAGTACTTC
>TRBJ2-1|TRBV7-9|.|TRBD2
CASSSGTSGWDQFF
TGTGCCAGCAGCTCCGGGACTAGCGGGTGGGATCAGTTCTTC